The 27 T cell receptor beta chains given below trace back to one sample, sequenced in a study of chemoradiotherapy in HPV16-positive cancers. Profiled with immunoSEQ multiplex PCR; TCRdb holds only in-frame clones, not every one. The sample consists of some 5,000 clones, approximately 95% of them appearing once. The sequenced sample was tumor tissue, obtained from a patient who underwent chemoradiotherapy. The receptors shown here come from a human donor with HPV-associated anogenital cancer.

The CDR3 DNA reads TGTGCCAGCAAGTCCACAGATACGCAGTATTTT. Translation: CASKSTDTQYF. This rearrangement joins TRBV28 to TRBJ2-3; D is uncertain. The V end lost 7 bases, the J end lost 2 bases, and 4 bases lay between the germline ends. In germline, CDR1 is MDHEN, CDR2 SYDVKM. The CDR3 runs to 11 residues.

The chain employs TRBV30 and TRBJ1-6; no clear D. Germline V lookup: CDR1 GTSNPN, CDR2 SVGIG (reference sequence). The CDR3 is 13 residues long. Trimming stripped 3 bases from V and 9 bases from J, with 12 bases between. The CDR3 bases are TGTGCCTGGAGCCTTCGAGACTCTTCACCCCTCCACTTT. It specifies CAWSLRDSSPLHF.

The V gene is TRBV28, the J gene TRBJ1-5, with 8 nucleotides matching TRBD1. The CDR3 spans 16 residues. CDR1 is MDHEN, CDR2 SYDVKM, per germline. The junction had 16 bases not matched to a gene; V was cut back by 8 bases and J by 7 bases. CDR3 DNA: TGTGCCAGCTATCAACAGGGCATCAGGGGGCGACAGCCCCAGCATTTT. This translates into CASYQQGIRGRQPQHF.

J is TRBJ2-7 and V is TRBV11-3; D might be TRBD1 (5 bases). V was pared by 1 base and J by 5 bases, with 9 bases between. The V gene's germline CDR1 is SGHNT and CDR2 YENEEA. The CDR3 runs to 13 residues. In DNA form, the CDR3 reads TGTGCCAGCAGCTTAGGGACACGCCACGAGCAGTACTTC. Translation gives CASSLGTRHEQYF.

This clone has just one count. CDR3 DNA sequence: TGTGCCAGCAGCTTACCCGACAGGGGGCTCTACGAGCAGTACTTC. This translates into CASSLPDRGLYEQYF. The chain employs TRBV7-9 and TRBJ2-7; 10 bases match TRBD1. The V segment lost 2 bases and the J segment 3 bases; nucleotides outside the gene matches: 4. The CDR3 length is 15 residues. Germline V gene lookup returns CDR1 SEHNR and CDR2 FQNEAQ (reference sequence).

The V and J genes are TRBV30 and TRBJ2-1; D remains ambiguous. The germline V and J ends were trimmed by 1 base and 12 bases, with 10 bases remaining between them. The germline CDR1 and CDR2 sequences are GTSNPN and SVGIG (reference sequence). The CDR3 consists of 11 residues. The CDR3 spells CAWSDQWGQFF. The CDR3 DNA follows: TGTGCCTGGAGTGACCAGTGGGGGCAGTTCTTC.

The gene calls are TRBV25-1 and TRBJ2-5; 7 bases match TRBD2. J was trimmed by 2 bases and V by 1 base; bases with no gene match: 4. Per the germline V gene, CDR1 is MGHDK and CDR2 is SYGVNS. CDR3 size: 15 residues. The CDR3 DNA reads as TGTGCCAGCAGTGAATTATGGGGAGGGCAAGAGACCCAGTACTTC. It translates to CASSELWGGQETQYF.

The chain links TRBV14 to TRBJ1-4, with D unclear. V shed 0 bases and J shed 3 bases, with 11 bases lying between them. Germline V gene data show CDR1 as SGHDN and CDR2 as FVKESK. The CDR3 runs to 16 residues. This chain's CDR3 is CASSQDPGIPNEKLFF. The CDR3 DNA reads as TGTGCCAGCAGCCAAGATCCCGGGATCCCTAATGAAAAACTGTTTTTT.

The chain recombines TRBV28 with TRBJ2-4; no firm D call. Trimming removed 5 bases from V and 6 bases from J, with 11 bases in between. Germline V gene data show CDR1 as MDHEN and CDR2 as SYDVKM. The CDR3 is made up of 13 amino acids. This chain's CDR3 is CASSPQRLNIQYF. CDR3 in DNA: TGTGCCAGCAGTCCCCAGAGACTAAACATTCAGTACTTC.

The chain recombines TRBV4-1 with TRBJ1-5, with unresolved D. This CDR3 comprises 16 residues. Per germline, CDR1 MGHRA and CDR2 YSYEKL. V lost 1 base, J lost 2 bases, and 12 bases lay in between. The CDR3 sequence is CASSQGWGKGNQPQHF. The CDR3 nucleotides are TGCGCCAGCAGCCAAGGGTGGGGAAAGGGCAATCAGCCCCAGCATTTT.

V usage is TRBV5-1 and J usage is TRBJ2-2; TRBD1 agrees at 7 bases. This CDR3 has 16 amino acids. Germline V gene data show CDR1 as SGHRS and CDR2 as YFSETQ. Trimming took 4 bases from V and 5 from J; bases not matched to a gene: 11. The CDR3 region has the DNA TGCGCCAGCAGCATTTCCGGGACAGATAATACCGGGGAGCTGTTTTTT. Encoded protein: CASSISGTDNTGELFF.

The J gene is TRBJ2-7, the V gene TRBV5-1, with 9 nucleotides matching TRBD1. Germline V gene lookup returns CDR1 SGHRS and CDR2 YFSETQ. This CDR3 spans 15 amino acids. The junction had 2 bases not matched to a gene; V was cut back by 0 bases and J by 1 base. The CDR3: CASSLGGTGSYEQYF. Written as DNA, the CDR3 is TGCGCCAGCAGCTTGGGGGGGACAGGGTCCTACGAGCAGTACTTC.

The chain is built from TRBV5-1 and TRBJ2-3; a weak D match, TRBD1 (8 bases). Between the trimmed V and J ends, which lost 4 bases and 4 bases, there was a span of 16 bases. This CDR3 contains 15 residues. Looked up from germline, CDR1 is SGHRS and CDR2 is YFSETQ. CDR3 region: CASSPTGEGADTQYF. In DNA, the CDR3 is TGCGCCAGCAGCCCGACAGGGGAGGGGGCAGATACGCAGTATTTT.

The CDR3 is CSVEGTVLNTEAFF. In nucleotides, the CDR3 is TGCAGCGTTGAAGGGACGGTTTTGAACACTGAAGCTTTCTTT. V usage is TRBV29-1 and J usage is TRBJ1-1; no clear D. Germline V gene data show CDR1 as SQVTM and CDR2 as ANQGSEA. CDR3 size: 14 residues. V dropped 1 base and J dropped 0 bases, with 9 bases sitting between them.

The CDR3 sequence is CASSLSGSGYLGNTIYF. The CDR3 DNA follows: TGTGCCAGCAGCTTAAGTGGCTCTGGGTACCTCGGAAACACCATATATTTT. This chain connects TRBV7-9 to TRBJ1-3; D is unresolved. V lost 2 bases, J lost 4 bases, and 18 bases lay in between. The CDR3 has 17 residues. Germline V gives CDR1 SEHNR, CDR2 FQNEAQ (reference sequence). The full variable domain, in which reference TRBV7-9 and TRBJ1-3 provide the parts outside the CDR3, is DTGVSQNPRHKITKRGQNVTFRCDPISEHNRLYWYRQTLGQGPEFLTYFQNEAQLEKSRLLSDRFSAERPKGSFSTLEIQRTEQGDSAMYLCASSLSGSGYLGNTIYFGEGSWLTVV.

This chain joins TRBV5-6 and TRBJ1-1; TRBD1 might be the D (5 bases). The CDR3 spans 14 residues. Trimming stripped 5 bases from V and 4 bases from J, with 15 bases between. The germline CDR1 and CDR2 sequences are SGHDT and YYEEEE. The CDR3 sequence is CASRAITGLTEAFF. The CDR3 coding sequence is TGTGCCAGCAGGGCGATTACAGGACTCACTGAAGCTTTCTTT.

This clone showed up just once. The CDR3 protein is CASRTGGSGANVLTF. The CDR3 bases are TGTGCCAGCCGTACAGGGGGCTCTGGGGCCAACGTCCTGACTTTC. V is TRBV28 and J is TRBJ2-6, with TRBD1 identical over 8 bases. The CDR3 runs 15 residues. Germline-derived CDR1 and CDR2 are MDHEN and SYDVKM. Trimming removed 8 bases from V and 0 bases from J; junction bases left unmatched: 3.

In this sample, this clone turned up once. The V gene is TRBV9, the J gene TRBJ2-7; unclear D gene. CDR3 length: 16 residues. Trimming left V 0 bases short and J 0 bases short, with 13 bases between. Germline assignment: CDR1 SGDLS and CDR2 YYNGEE. The CDR3 region has the DNA TGTGCCAGCAGCGTAGGAGGTCTCCTGAGCTCCTACGAGCAGTACTTC. It encodes CASSVGGLLSSYEQYF. Looking up the rest from reference TRBV9 and TRBJ2-7 gives the full variable domain: DSGVTQTPKHLITATGQRVTLRCSPRSGDLSVYWYQQSLDQGLQFLIQYYNGEERAKGNILERFSAQQFPDLHSELNLSSLELGDSALYFCASSVGGLLSSYEQYFGPGTRLTVT.

CDR3 residues: CASSWGGRTEAFF. The CDR3 DNA reads TGTGCCAGCAGCTGGGGGGGGCGAACTGAAGCTTTCTTT. The chain links TRBV28 to TRBJ1-1; maybe TRBD1 (6 bases). CDR3 size: 13 residues. Germline CDR1 is MDHEN and CDR2 is SYDVKM. V was trimmed by 6 bases and J by 5 bases, leaving 13 bases between them.

This clone was observed a single time. This rearrangement joins TRBV4-1 to TRBJ2-2; TRBD1 might be the D (5 bases). The V gene's germline CDR1 is MGHRA and CDR2 YSYEKL. The germline V and J ends were trimmed by 4 bases and 7 bases, with 13 bases remaining between them. CDR3 size: 14 residues. As DNA, the CDR3 is TGCGCCAGCAGCCCAATCCTCAGGGACGGGGAGCTGTTTTTT. Translating gives CASSPILRDGELFF.

The J gene is TRBJ2-3, the V gene TRBV6-5, with TRBD1 as a possible D gene (6 bases). The CDR3 loop spans 12 amino acids. Germline CDR1 MNHEY, CDR2 SVGAGI. Trimming shortened V by 6 bases and J by 4 bases, and 8 bases separated the two germline ends. The CDR3 nucleotides are TGTGCCAGCAGCCCAGGGGCAGATACGCAGTATTTT. Translation gives CASSPGADTQYF.

J is TRBJ1-1 and V is TRBV4-1, with 7 nucleotides matching TRBD1. The CDR3 extends over 17 amino acids. After removal of 3 bases from V and 4 bases from J, the junction contained 14 bases not matched to a gene. The germline CDR1 and CDR2 sequences are MGHRA and YSYEKL. As DNA, the CDR3 is TGCGCCAGCAGCCAGGATACCGACAGGGCGATGGTCACTGAAGCTTTCTTT. This codes for CASSQDTDRAMVTEAFF.

The chain combines TRBV25-1 with TRBJ2-1; 7 bases align to TRBD2. The CDR3 totals 15 residues. The V gene's germline CDR1 is MGHDK and CDR2 SYGVNS. Germline trimming cut 1 base from V and 5 bases from J; bases unmatched to any gene: 5. This CDR3 is CASSEWGTKDNEQFF. Written as DNA, the CDR3 is TGTGCCAGCAGTGAATGGGGGACTAAAGACAATGAGCAGTTCTTC.

The rearrangement uses TRBV28 and TRBJ1-2; D uncertain. The V gene's germline CDR1 is MDHEN and CDR2 SYDVKM. The CDR3 contains 15 residues. Trimming took off 7 bases at V and 4 bases at J, with 19 bases between the two ends. The DNA for the CDR3 is TGTGCCAGCACCTCCTCCCGGGGTAGGACCTATGGCTACACCTTC. Its protein product is CASTSSRGRTYGYTF.

This clone was observed a few times. The chain uses TRBV2 and TRBJ1-4; possibly TRBD1 for D (5 bases). V was trimmed by 5 bases and J by 8 bases, leaving 12 bases between them. CDR1 is SNHLY, CDR2 FYNNEI, per germline. There are 13 residues in the CDR3. The CDR3 coding sequence is TGTGCCAGCAGTTCAGGGTTAAGGGAAAAACTGTTTTTT. It is translated as CASSSGLREKLFF.

The chain carries TRBV11-3 and TRBJ2-3, with D unresolved. The CDR3 spans 14 residues. CDR1 is SGHNT, CDR2 YENEEA, per germline. V lost 5 bases, J lost 7 bases, and 16 bases lay in between. The CDR3 loop is CASSLDVSSYTQYF. Here the CDR3 DNA reads TGTGCCAGCAGCCTGGACGTTTCGTCGTATACGCAGTATTTT.

J is TRBJ2-1 and V is TRBV19, with D tentatively TRBD2 (7 bases). The germline V gene has CDR1 LNHDA and CDR2 SQIVND (reference sequence). Trimming took 3 bases from V and 8 from J, leaving 23 bases between them. The CDR3 runs to 17 residues. CDR3 nucleotides: TGTGCCAGTAGTATGTTCGTCAGGGGAGGGGATCGCGATGAGCAGTTCTTC. Its translation is CASSMFVRGGDRDEQFF. The full variable domain, with the rest looked up from reference TRBV19 and TRBJ2-1, is DGGITQSPKYLFRKEGQNVTLSCEQNLNHDAMYWYRQDPGQGLRLIYYSQIVNDFQKGDIAEGYSVSREKKESFPLTVTSAQKNPTAFYLCASSMFVRGGDRDEQFFGPGTRLTVL.